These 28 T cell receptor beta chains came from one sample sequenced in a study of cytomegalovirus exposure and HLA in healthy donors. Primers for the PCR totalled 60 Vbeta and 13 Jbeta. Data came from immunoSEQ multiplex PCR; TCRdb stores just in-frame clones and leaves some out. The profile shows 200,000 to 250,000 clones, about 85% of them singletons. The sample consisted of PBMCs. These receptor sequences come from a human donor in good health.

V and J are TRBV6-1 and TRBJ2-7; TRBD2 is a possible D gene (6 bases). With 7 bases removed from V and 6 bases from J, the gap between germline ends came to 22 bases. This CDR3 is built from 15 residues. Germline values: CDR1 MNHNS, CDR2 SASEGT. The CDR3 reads CASTTPRAGLGEQYF. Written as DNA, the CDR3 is TGTGCCAGCACCACCCCTCGGGCGGGGTTGGGCGAGCAGTACTTC.

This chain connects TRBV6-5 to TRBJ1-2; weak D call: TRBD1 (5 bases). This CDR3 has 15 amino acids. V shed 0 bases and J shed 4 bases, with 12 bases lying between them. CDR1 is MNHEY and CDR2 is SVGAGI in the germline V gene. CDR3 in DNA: TGTGCCAGCAGTTACTCGGAGGGGTCTCTCTATGGCTACACCTTC. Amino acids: CASSYSEGSLYGYTF.

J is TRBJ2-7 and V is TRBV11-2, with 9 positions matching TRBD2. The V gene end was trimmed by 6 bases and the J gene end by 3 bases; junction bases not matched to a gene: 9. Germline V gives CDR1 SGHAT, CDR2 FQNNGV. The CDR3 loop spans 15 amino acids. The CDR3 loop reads CASRAPGLAFYEQYF. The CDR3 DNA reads TGTGCCAGCAGAGCCCCGGGACTAGCATTCTACGAGCAGTACTTC.

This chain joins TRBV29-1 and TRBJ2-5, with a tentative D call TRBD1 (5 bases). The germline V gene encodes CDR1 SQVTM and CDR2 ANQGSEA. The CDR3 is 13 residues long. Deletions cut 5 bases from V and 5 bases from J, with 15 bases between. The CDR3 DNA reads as TGCAGCGTTCGACGCCCCTCAGGGGAGACCCAGTACTTC. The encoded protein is CSVRRPSGETQYF.

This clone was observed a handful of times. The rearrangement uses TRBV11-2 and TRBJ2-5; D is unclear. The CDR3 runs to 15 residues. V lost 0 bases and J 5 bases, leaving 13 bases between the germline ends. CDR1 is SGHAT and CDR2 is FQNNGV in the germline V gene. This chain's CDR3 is CASSLETYSWETQYF. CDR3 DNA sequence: TGTGCCAGCAGCTTAGAAACCTACTCGTGGGAGACCCAGTACTTC.

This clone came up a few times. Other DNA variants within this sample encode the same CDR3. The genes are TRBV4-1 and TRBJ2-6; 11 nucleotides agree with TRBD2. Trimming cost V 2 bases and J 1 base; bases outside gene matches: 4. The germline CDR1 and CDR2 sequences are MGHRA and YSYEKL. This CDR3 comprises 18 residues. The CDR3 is CASSQTSGRGSGANVLTF. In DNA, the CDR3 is TGCGCCAGCAGCCAAACTAGCGGGAGAGGGTCTGGGGCCAACGTCCTGACTTTC.

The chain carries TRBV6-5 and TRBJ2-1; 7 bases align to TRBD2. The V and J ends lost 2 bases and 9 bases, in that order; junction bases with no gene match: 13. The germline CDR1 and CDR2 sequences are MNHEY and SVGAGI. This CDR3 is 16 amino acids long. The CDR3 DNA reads TGTGCCAGCAGTTACCCTGCGGGAGCTGGTCGGAGTGAGCAGTTCTTC. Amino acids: CASSYPAGAGRSEQFF.

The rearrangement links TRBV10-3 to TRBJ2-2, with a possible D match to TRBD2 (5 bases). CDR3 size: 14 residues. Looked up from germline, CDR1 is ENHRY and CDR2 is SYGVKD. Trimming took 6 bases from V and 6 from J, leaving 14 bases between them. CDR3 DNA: TGTGCCATCAGCCCGATAACGCGGGCCGGGGAGCTGTTTTTT. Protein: CAISPITRAGELFF.

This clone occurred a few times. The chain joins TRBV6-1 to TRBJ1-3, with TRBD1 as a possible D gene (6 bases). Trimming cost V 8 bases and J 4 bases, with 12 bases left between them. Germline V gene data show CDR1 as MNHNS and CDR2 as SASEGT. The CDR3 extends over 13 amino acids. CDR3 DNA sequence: TGTGCCAGCGGGGGCAGTTTGGGAAACACCATATATTTT. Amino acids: CASGGSLGNTIYF.

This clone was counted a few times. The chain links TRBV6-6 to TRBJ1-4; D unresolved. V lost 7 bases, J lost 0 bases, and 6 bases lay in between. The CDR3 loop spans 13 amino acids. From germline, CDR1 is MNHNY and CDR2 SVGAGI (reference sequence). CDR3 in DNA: TGTGCCAGCAAGCGGTCAACTAATGAAAAACTGTTTTTT. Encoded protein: CASKRSTNEKLFF.

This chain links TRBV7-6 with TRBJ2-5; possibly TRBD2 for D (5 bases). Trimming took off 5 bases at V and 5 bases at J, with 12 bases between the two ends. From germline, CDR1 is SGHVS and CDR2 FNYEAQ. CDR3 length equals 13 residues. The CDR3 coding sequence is TGTGCCAGCAGCAGGGAGCTGTGGGAGACCCAGTACTTC. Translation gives CASSRELWETQYF.

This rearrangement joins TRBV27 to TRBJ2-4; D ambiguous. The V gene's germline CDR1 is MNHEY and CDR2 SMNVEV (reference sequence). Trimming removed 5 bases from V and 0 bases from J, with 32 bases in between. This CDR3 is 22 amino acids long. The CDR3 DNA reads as TGTGCCAGCAGTCCCGTATCACTACTCCTAGATAGAAAATTCAGAGCCAAAAACATTCAGTACTTC. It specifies CASSPVSLLLDRKFRAKNIQYF.

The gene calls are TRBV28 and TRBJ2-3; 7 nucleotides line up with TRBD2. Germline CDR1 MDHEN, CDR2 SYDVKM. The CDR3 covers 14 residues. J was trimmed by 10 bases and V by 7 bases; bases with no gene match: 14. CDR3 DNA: TGTGCCAGCAAGGAGGCGGGAGCAAGAAGCGCGCAGTATTTT. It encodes CASKEAGARSAQYF.

DNA for the CDR3: TGTGCCACCAGCAGAGATGTGCAGGGGAACGAAAAACTGTTTTTT. Its protein product is CATSRDVQGNEKLFF. This chain connects TRBV15 to TRBJ1-4, with a possible D match to TRBD1 (6 bases). V gave up 0 bases and J gave up 8 bases, with 13 bases separating them. The CDR3 consists of 15 residues. Germline V gives CDR1 LNHNV, CDR2 YYDKDF (reference sequence).

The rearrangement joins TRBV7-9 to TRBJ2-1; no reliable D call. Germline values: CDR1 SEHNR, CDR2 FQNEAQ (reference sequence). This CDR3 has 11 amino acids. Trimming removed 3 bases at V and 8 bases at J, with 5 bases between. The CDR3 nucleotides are TGTGCCAGCAGCTTGTTCGATGAGCAGTTCTTC. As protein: CASSLFDEQFF.

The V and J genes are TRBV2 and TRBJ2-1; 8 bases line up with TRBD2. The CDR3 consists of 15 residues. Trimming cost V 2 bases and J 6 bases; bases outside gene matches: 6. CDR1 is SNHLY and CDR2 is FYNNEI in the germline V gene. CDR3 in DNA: TGTGCCAGCAGTGAATCTGGCCGGGGGGGCAATGAGCAGTTCTTC. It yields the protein CASSESGRGGNEQFF.

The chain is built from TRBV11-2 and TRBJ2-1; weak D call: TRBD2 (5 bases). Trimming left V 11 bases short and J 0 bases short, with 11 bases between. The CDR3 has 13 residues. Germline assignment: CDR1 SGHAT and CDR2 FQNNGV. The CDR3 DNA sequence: TGTGCCGACCAGCGGAGCTCCTACAATGAGCAGTTCTTC. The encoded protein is CADQRSSYNEQFF.

The CDR3, as DNA: TGTGCCAGCAGTTTTGGGGGACAGAGTAACTATGGCTACACCTTC. Translation gives CASSFGGQSNYGYTF. The genes are TRBV28 and TRBJ1-2, with TRBD1 matching 7 bases. There are 15 residues in the CDR3. After removal of 3 bases from V and 1 base from J, the junction contained 5 bases not matched to a gene. Per the germline V gene, CDR1 is MDHEN and CDR2 is SYDVKM.

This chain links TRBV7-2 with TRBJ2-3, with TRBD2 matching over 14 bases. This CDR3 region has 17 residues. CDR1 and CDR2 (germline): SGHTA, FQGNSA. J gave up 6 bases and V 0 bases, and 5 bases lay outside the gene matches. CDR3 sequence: CASSLARLAGGGDTQYF. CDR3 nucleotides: TGTGCCAGCAGCTTAGCGAGACTAGCGGGAGGGGGGGATACGCAGTATTTT.

The CDR3 loop reads CSASRDRVSYEQYF. CDR3 nucleotides: TGCAGCGCTAGCCGGGACAGGGTATCGTACGAGCAGTACTTC. V usage is TRBV29-1 and J usage is TRBJ2-5; 9 bases fit TRBD1. The J call is in doubt because the DNA end fits TRBJ2-7 better. Germline V gene sequence: CDR1 SQVTM, CDR2 ANQGSEA. The CDR3 is made up of 14 amino acids.

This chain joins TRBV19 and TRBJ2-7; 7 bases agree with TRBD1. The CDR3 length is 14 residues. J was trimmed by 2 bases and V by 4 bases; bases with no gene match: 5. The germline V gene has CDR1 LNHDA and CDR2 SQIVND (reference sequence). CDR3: CASSTPRGPYEQYF. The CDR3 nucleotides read TGTGCCAGTAGTACTCCGAGGGGGCCCTACGAGCAGTACTTC.

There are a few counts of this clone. CDR3 in amino acids: CASSSGFSAGSSYEQYF. Here the CDR3 DNA reads TGTGCCAGCAGTTCGGGATTTTCGGCGGGCTCTTCCTACGAGCAGTACTTC. V gene TRBV27 combines with J gene TRBJ2-7, with a tentative D call TRBD2 (5 bases). V was pared by 4 bases and J by 1 base, with 20 bases between. In germline, CDR1 is MNHEY, CDR2 SMNVEV (reference sequence). The CDR3 consists of 17 residues.

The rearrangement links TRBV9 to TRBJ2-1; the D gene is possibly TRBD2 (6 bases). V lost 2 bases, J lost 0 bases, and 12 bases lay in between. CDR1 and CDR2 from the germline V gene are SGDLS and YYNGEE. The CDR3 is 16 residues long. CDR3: CASSVGTGSSYNEQFF. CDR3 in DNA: TGTGCCAGCAGCGTCGGGACTGGCAGCTCCTACAATGAGCAGTTCTTC.

The CDR3 reads CARTQGPKNTGELFF. The CDR3 nucleotides are TGTGCCAGGACCCAGGGCCCCAAGAACACCGGGGAGCTGTTTTTT. The chain carries TRBV2 and TRBJ2-2; tentatively, D is TRBD1 (5 bases). The CDR3 spans 15 residues. Looked up from germline, CDR1 is SNHLY and CDR2 is FYNNEI. V was shortened by 9 bases and J by 1 base, with 15 bases between the two germline ends.

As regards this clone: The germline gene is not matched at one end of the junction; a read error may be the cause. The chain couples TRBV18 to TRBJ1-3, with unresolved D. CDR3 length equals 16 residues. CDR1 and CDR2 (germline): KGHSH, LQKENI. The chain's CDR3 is CASSPPSRVGGNTTYF. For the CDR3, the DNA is TGTGCCAGCTCACCACCGTCAAGGGTCGGAGGAAACACCACATATTTT.

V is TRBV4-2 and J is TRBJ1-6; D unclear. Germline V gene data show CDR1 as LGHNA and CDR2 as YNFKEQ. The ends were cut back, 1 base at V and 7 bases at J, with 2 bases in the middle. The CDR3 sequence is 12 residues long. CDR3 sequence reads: CASSQANSPLHF. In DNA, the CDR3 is TGTGCCAGCAGCCAAGCAAATTCACCCCTCCACTTT.

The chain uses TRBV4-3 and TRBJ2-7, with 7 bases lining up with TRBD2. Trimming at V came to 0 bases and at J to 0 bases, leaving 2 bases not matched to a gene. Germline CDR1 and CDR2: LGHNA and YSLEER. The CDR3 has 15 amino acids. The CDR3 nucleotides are TGCGCCAGCAGCCAAGAAGGCGGGAGCTCCTACGAGCAGTACTTC. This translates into CASSQEGGSSYEQYF.

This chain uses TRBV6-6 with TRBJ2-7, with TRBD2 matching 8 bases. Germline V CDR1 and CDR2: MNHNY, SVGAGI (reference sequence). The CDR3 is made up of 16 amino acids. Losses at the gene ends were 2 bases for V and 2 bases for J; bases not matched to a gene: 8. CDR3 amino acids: CASSYPGGGSPYEQYF. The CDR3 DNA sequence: TGTGCCAGCAGTTACCCCGGGGGGGGCAGTCCCTACGAGCAGTACTTC.